This T cell receptor (beta chain) was profiled in a study of blood T cell repertoires in COVID-19. The wider study: T cells, B-cell-depleted T cells, or PBMCs provided the cDNA or gDNA that served as material.

Per the authors' pipeline: Quantification of nucleated cells was approximated via reference gene primer amplification. Produced via immunoSEQ multiplex PCR; TCRdb's table is partial and in-frame only. V, J and clone size were drawn from that table, and D and trimming were deduced from the DNA. The data hold about 670,000 clones, with about nine tenths observed a single time. Trimming left V 0 bases short and J 3 bases short, with 11 bases between. This CDR3 is 15 amino acids long. Germline V gene lookup returns CDR1 SGHNT and CDR2 YYREEE (reference sequence). This receptor was identified in a woman aged 18-29 years with acute or convalescent COVID-19. Sequencing used peripheral blood. The chain is built from TRBV5-4 and TRBJ2-3, with D tentatively TRBD2 (6 bases). CDR3 loop: CASSLDGGRTDTQYF. CDR3 DNA: TGTGCCAGCAGCTTGGACGGGGGAAGAACAGATACGCAGTATTTT.